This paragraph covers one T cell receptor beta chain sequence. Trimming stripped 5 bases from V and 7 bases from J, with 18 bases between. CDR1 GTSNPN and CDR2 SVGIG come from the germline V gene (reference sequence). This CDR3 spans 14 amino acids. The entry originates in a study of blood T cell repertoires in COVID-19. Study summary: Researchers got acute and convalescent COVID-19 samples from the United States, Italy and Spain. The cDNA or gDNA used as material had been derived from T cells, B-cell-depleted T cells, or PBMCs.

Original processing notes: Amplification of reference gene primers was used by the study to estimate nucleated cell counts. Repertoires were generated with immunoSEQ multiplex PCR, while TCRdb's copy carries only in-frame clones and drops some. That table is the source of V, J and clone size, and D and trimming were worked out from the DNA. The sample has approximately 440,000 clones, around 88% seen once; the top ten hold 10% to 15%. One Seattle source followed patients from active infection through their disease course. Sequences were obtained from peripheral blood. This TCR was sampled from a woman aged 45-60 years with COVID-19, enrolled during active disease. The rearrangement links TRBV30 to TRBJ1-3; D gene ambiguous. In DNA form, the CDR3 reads TGTGCCTGGGGGCCCAAAGGAGGCCCCAACACCATATATTTT. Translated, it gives CAWGPKGGPNTIYF.